This T cell receptor beta chain was recovered during a study of blood T cell repertoires in COVID-19 (dated by TCRdb to the early 2020s). Background for the entire study: Samples covering the acute and convalescent phases of COVID-19 were provided by collaborators in the United States, Italy and Spain. Samples came from the ongoing ImmuneRACE study (first 160 participants) plus 1,254 subjects from 6 global collaborators. The material from the prospective study consisted of cDNA or gDNA derived from T cells, B-cell-depleted T cells, or PBMCs. The dataset comprised deeply sampled blood TCRbeta repertoires from subjects exposed to, actively infected with, or recovered from COVID-19. HLA class I and class II types, where available, came from metadata supplied by the sample provider rather than from assay-based typing. A de-identified subject ID, COVID-19 status, age in years and sex were almost always included in the sample metadata. A freely available public database, intended as a resource for researchers studying the immune response to SARS-CoV-2, is where the repertoires were released.

Study-wide conclusions, independent of this receptor: Clinical and demographic metadata were provided uncurated, with the amount varying by source and participant.

Each collaborating institution followed its own protocols to collect whole blood in K2EDTA tubes. For TCRbeta analysis, collaborators shipped samples as frozen whole blood, isolated PBMCs, or DNA extracted from either of those sample types. TCRbeta CDR3 regions were amplified from genomic DNA using the immunoSEQ Assay, a bias-controlled multiplex PCR. In the original analysis: The number of nucleated cells in each sample was estimated by amplification of reference gene primers within the assay. To quantify the absolute abundance of each unique TCRbeta CDR3 rearrangement, sequence reads were collapsed and filtered. For each sample, productive Simpson clonality was calculated as the square root of Simpson's diversity index over productive rearrangements. TCRdb took this table from immuneACCESS and kept in-frame rearrangements with V and J called. Such tables lack part of the clones; where checked against another copy, unresolved V genes explain under half of the gap, and the rest is unexplained. That table furnishes V, J and clone size, whereas the DNA furnished D and trimming. Present in this sample are 140,000 or so clones, more than 70% of which were seen just once. Of the sample, around 1.5% falls within the top ten clones.

CDR1 and CDR2 are drawn from the germline V gene: MNHEY, SVGEGT. The CDR3 holds 10 amino acids from the cysteine to the phenylalanine. Only the CDR3 DNA stays, 30 bases, in frame from base 1. V loses 4 bases of germline sequence and J loses 6 bases, and the interval between the two ends is 3 bases. As concerns this clone: What this receptor recognizes is not known. No base qualities exist here, and no much larger clone lies one base off it.

The sample was peripheral blood. The receptor chain draws on TRBV6-2 or TRBV6-3 and TRBJ1-1, with no D gene named confidently. This clonotype originated in a human donor in a cohort sampled during active COVID-19. CDR3 sequence: CASSSSEAFF. The sequenced DNA is TGTGCCAGCAGTTCTTCTGAAGCTTTCTTT.